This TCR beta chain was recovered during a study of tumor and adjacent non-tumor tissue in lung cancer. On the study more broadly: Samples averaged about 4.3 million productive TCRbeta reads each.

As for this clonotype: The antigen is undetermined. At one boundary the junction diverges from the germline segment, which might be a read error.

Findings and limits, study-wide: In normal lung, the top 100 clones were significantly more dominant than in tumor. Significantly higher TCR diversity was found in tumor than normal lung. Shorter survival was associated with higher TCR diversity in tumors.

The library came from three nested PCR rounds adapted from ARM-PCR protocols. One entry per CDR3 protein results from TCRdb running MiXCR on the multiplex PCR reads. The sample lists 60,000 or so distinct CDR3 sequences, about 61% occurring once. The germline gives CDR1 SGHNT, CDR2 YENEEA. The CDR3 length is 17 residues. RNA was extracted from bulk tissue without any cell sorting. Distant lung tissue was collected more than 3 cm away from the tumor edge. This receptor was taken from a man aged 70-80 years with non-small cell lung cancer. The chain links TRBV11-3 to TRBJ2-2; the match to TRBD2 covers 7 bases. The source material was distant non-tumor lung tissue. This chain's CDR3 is CASSIGVGGPKTGELFF. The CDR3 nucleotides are TGTGCCAGCAGCATAGGGGTGGGAGGGCCGAAAACCGGGGAGCTGTTTTTT.